The 16 T cell receptor beta chains listed next were all sequenced from one sample in a study of regulatory T cells in long-lasting Graves disease. Arm-PCR of CDR3 regions and iRepertoire HTBI primers were used to build TCR beta libraries. MiXCR, applied by TCRdb to the multiplex PCR reads, yields one record per CDR3 protein. The sample records 620,000 or so distinct CDR3 sequences, 15% to 20% being singletons. Time point of the sample: newly diagnosed GD, antithyroid drugs for less than 3 months. RNA isolated from PBMCs was used to make the TCR library. The data also belong to a second study, concerning T cells in Graves' hyperthyroidism and ophthalmopathy.

The sequenced sample was peripheral blood mononuclear cells (PBMCs), obtained at new diagnosis, from a patient treated with antithyroid drugs. These receptors originate from a woman aged 30 to 39 with Graves disease.

A single count supports this clonotype. Since a much larger clone is just one base distant, this may be a read error. The CDR3 sequence is CASSFVSGEGRPQHF. The CDR3 DNA is TGTGCCAGCAGTTTCGTTTCAGGGGAGGGTCGGCCCCAGCATTTT. The chain is built from TRBV28 and TRBJ1-5, with D tentatively TRBD1 (6 bases). Germline V gene sequence: CDR1 MDHEN, CDR2 SYDVKM. V lost 3 bases and J 9 bases, leaving 18 bases between the germline ends. The length of the CDR3 is 15 residues.

Many counts were recorded for this clonotype. The V call is TRBV11-3, the J call TRBJ1-1; the D gene is possibly TRBD1 (6 bases). The germline V gene encodes CDR1 SGHNT and CDR2 YENEEA. The CDR3 contains 14 residues. With 2 bases removed from V and 3 bases from J, the gap between germline ends came to 10 bases. The CDR3 here is CASSLQGQDTEAFF. The CDR3 nucleotides read TGTGCCAGCAGCTTACAGGGGCAAGACACTGAAGCTTTCTTT.

This clonotype has at least ten counts. The genes are TRBV6-9 and TRBJ1-1, with D possibly being TRBD1 (5 bases). The CDR3 contains 15 residues. CDR1 and CDR2 (germline): MNHGY, SVAAGI. Trimming shortened V by 2 bases and J by 0 bases, and 10 bases separated the two germline ends. The CDR3 spells CASSYNGGLNTEAFF. CDR3 sequence (DNA): TGTGCCAGCAGTTATAATGGGGGACTGAACACTGAAGCTTTCTTT.

A word on this clonotype: It may be a read error: a sequence one base away is much more abundant. This chain links TRBV2 with TRBJ1-2, with D perhaps TRBD1 (6 bases). CDR1 SNHLY and CDR2 FYNNEI come from the germline V gene. The CDR3 has 11 residues. CDR3 sequence (DNA): TGTGCCGGCAGAGACACCAGGGGATACACCTTC. Amino acids: CAGRDTRGYTF.

This clonotype was seen many times. V is TRBV7-8 and J is TRBJ2-1; 7 bases agree with TRBD2. Germline V gene sequence: CDR1 SGHVS, CDR2 FQNEAQ. This CDR3 contains 17 residues. V shed 5 bases, J shed 4 bases, and the junction held 14 bases outside the gene matches. CDR3 sequence (DNA): TGTGCCAGCAGCCTAATCGGTGGCCTAGCGGCTTACAATGAGCAGTTCTTC. Translating it yields CASSLIGGLAAYNEQFF.

The sample holds a few counts of this clonotype. This chain joins TRBV7-6 and TRBJ2-5; D might be TRBD1 (6 bases). Trimming left V 5 bases short and J 5 bases short, with 15 bases between. Germline CDR1 SGHVS, CDR2 FNYEAQ. CDR3 length equals 14 residues. CDR3 bases: TGTGCCAGCAGCGAAACAGGGATGGTGGAGACCCAGTACTTC. Protein: CASSETGMVETQYF. Together with reference TRBV7-6 and TRBJ2-5, the CDR3 gives the full variable domain: GAGVSQSPRYKVTKRGQDVALRCDPISGHVSLYWYRQALGQGPEFLTYFNYEAQQDKSGLPNDRFSAERPEGSISTLTIQRTEQRDSAMYRCASSETGMVETQYFGPGTRLLVL.

This clonotype was counted many times. This chain uses TRBV28 with TRBJ2-5, with 8 bases identical to TRBD1. Unmatched junction bases numbered 5, after V lost 1 base and J lost 4 bases. This CDR3 contains 15 residues. The germline V gene encodes CDR1 MDHEN and CDR2 SYDVKM. CDR3 DNA: TGTGCCAGCAGTTTATCAGGGGGCCCCCGAGAGACCCAGTACTTC. This gives the protein CASSLSGGPRETQYF. Based on the CDR3 plus reference TRBV28 and TRBJ2-5, the full variable domain is DVKVTQSSRYLVKRTGEKVFLECVQDMDHENMFWYRQDPGLGLRLIYFSYDVKMKEKGDIPEGYSVSREKKERFSLILESASTNQTSMYLCASSLSGGPRETQYFGPGTRLLVL.

The chain combines TRBV4-1 with TRBJ2-3; the match to TRBD2 covers 10 bases. Germline CDR1 and CDR2: MGHRA and YSYEKL. The CDR3 is 17 amino acids. After removal of 0 bases from V and 1 base from J, the junction contained 4 bases not matched to a gene. The CDR3 loop reads CASSQERAGGGTDTQYF. The CDR3 DNA reads as TGCGCCAGCAGCCAAGAACGAGCGGGAGGGGGCACAGATACGCAGTATTTT.

V gene TRBV4-1 combines with J gene TRBJ1-3, with 7 positions matching TRBD1. The CDR3 spans 15 residues. The ends lost 5 bases at V and 4 bases at J; junction bases unmatched: 8. CDR1 MGHRA and CDR2 YSYEKL come from the germline V gene. CDR3 loop: CASSLTTGLGNTIYF. The DNA of the CDR3 is TGCGCCAGCAGCTTAACGACAGGGTTAGGAAACACCATATATTTT.

Ten or more counts support this clonotype. The CDR3 reads CASSFTAAGRYF. CDR3 DNA: TGTGCCAGCAGTTTCACAGCAGCAGGGAGGTACTTC. V gene TRBV28 combines with J gene TRBJ2-7; D tentatively reads TRBD1 or TRBD2 (5 bases each). The germline V gene encodes CDR1 MDHEN and CDR2 SYDVKM. The CDR3 is 12 residues long. The V end was cut by 3 bases, the J end by 12 bases, with 15 bases between.

This clonotype was detected only a few times. The rearrangement joins TRBV6-9 to TRBJ2-5; D is possibly TRBD2 (5 bases). The CDR3 has 15 amino acids. CDR1 and CDR2 from the germline V gene are MNHGY and SVAAGI. Trimming took off 4 bases at V and 5 bases at J, with 17 bases between the two ends. The DNA of the CDR3 is TGTGCCAGCAGTTCCTCGGTCCCCAGAGGGGAGACCCAGTACTTC. Amino acid sequence: CASSSSVPRGETQYF.

This clonotype appeared a few times. The chain employs TRBV12-3 or TRBV12-4 and TRBJ1-1; the D is unclear. The CDR3 loop spans 10 amino acids. V was clipped by 5 bases and J by 8 bases, with 6 bases between them. The CDR3 spells CASSVREAFF. DNA for the CDR3: TGTGCCAGCAGTGTCAGGGAAGCTTTCTTT.

The rearrangement joins TRBV20-1 to TRBJ2-3, with D uncertain. Germline CDR1 DFQATT, CDR2 SNEGSKA (reference sequence). This CDR3 has 14 residues. The germline V and J ends were trimmed by 3 bases and 2 bases, with 12 bases remaining between them. CDR3 sequence reads: CSARYYLNTDTQYF. For the CDR3, the DNA is TGCAGTGCTAGGTACTACCTAAACACAGATACGCAGTATTTT.

This rearrangement joins TRBV10-3 to TRBJ1-5; 8 nucleotides line up with TRBD1. V lost 6 bases, J lost 4 bases, and 2 bases stayed unmatched. This CDR3 is built from 13 residues. Germline V gene data show CDR1 as ENHRY and CDR2 as SYGVKD. This CDR3 is CAIRQGVNQPQHF. The CDR3 bases are TGTGCCATCAGACAGGGGGTGAATCAGCCCCAGCATTTT.

This clonotype was detected a few times. V usage is TRBV19 and J usage is TRBJ2-1; D may be TRBD2 (5 bases). This CDR3 region has 19 residues. Trimming took 3 bases from V and 15 from J, leaving 36 bases between them. The V gene's germline CDR1 is LNHDA and CDR2 SQIVND (reference sequence). The DNA for the CDR3 is TGTGCCAGTAGTATTCACCCACCCCACTACAAGGATAGCGCGACCGGTGGGTTCTTC. Its protein is CASSIHPPHYKDSATGGFF.

At least ten counts were recorded for this clonotype. The rearrangement links TRBV12-3 or TRBV12-4 to TRBJ2-7, with TRBD2 matching over 7 bases. The CDR3 contains 14 residues. V was clipped by 5 bases and J by 2 bases; unmatched bases: 6. CDR3 loop: CASSRLADTYEQYF. The CDR3, as DNA: TGTGCCAGCAGTAGACTAGCTGATACCTACGAGCAGTACTTC.